The next 28 T cell receptor beta chains were all read from a single sample in a study of shared clonotypes between healthy human individuals. The protocol was immunoSEQ multiplex PCR, while the TCRdb copy is restricted to in-frame clones and leaves out a portion. The data show roughly 500,000 clones, approximately 95% seen once. The source material was naive CD4+ T cells sorted from blood. Subset meaning: CD45RA+ positively selected. These receptors originate from a woman aged 25 to 39 in good health.

The rearrangement uses TRBV7-9 and TRBJ2-5; no clear D gene. Trimming took 6 bases from V and 2 from J, leaving 4 bases between them. There are 11 residues in the CDR3. CDR1 SEHNR and CDR2 FQNEAQ come from the germline V gene (reference sequence). The CDR3 DNA is TGTGCCAGCAGTCAACAAGAGACCCAGTACTTC. Translated: CASSQQETQYF.

The chain couples TRBV5-7 to TRBJ2-5, with D unresolved. The last part of the DNA fits TRBJ2-7 better; the J call may be wrong. TRBV5-7 is sorted into the ORF group, with uncertain function. CDR3 length: 15 amino acids. The CDR3 loop reads CASSLPSSPSYEQYF. As DNA, the CDR3 is TGTGCCAGCAGCTTGCCCTCATCACCGTCCTACGAGCAGTACTTC.

This chain links TRBV19 with TRBJ1-2, with 8 nucleotides matching TRBD1. Germline CDR1 reads LNHDA; CDR2 reads SQIVND (reference sequence). CDR3 size: 17 residues. The V and J ends lost 5 bases and 3 bases, in that order; junction bases with no gene match: 14. The CDR3 coding sequence is TGTGCCAGTAGTGGGGCTCGACAGGGGAGGAGATACTATGGCTACACCTTC. Its translation is CASSGARQGRRYYGYTF.

V gene TRBV6-1 combines with J gene TRBJ2-3; 12 bases match TRBD2. CDR1 and CDR2 (germline): MNHNS, SASEGT. V was clipped by 9 bases and J by 3 bases; unmatched bases: 4. This CDR3 is built from 14 residues. CDR3 loop: CASRLAGETDTQYF. The DNA of the CDR3 is TGTGCCAGTAGACTAGCGGGAGAAACAGATACGCAGTATTTT.

The V gene is TRBV5-4, the J gene TRBJ2-1; no firm D call. CDR1 and CDR2 (germline): SGHNT, YYREEE (reference sequence). V lost 4 bases to trimming and J lost 8 bases, with 7 bases between them. The CDR3 is 11 amino acids. DNA for the CDR3: TGTGCCAGCAGCGAACAATATGAGCAGTTCTTC. Its protein is CASSEQYEQFF.

This clone was seen a single time. The chain recombines TRBV28 with TRBJ1-6, with D unresolved. The CDR3 sequence is 17 residues long. Germline lookup yields CDR1 MDHEN and CDR2 SYDVKM. V was trimmed by 5 bases and J by 0 bases, leaving 14 bases between them. This chain's CDR3 is CASSLRTGSSYNSPLHF. The CDR3 region has the DNA TGTGCCAGCAGTCTACGGACCGGAAGCTCCTATAATTCACCCCTCCACTTT. Full variable domain (rest looked up from reference TRBV28 and TRBJ1-6): DVKVTQSSRYLVKRTGEKVFLECVQDMDHENMFWYRQDPGLGLRLIYFSYDVKMKEKGDIPEGYSVSREKKERFSLILESASTNQTSMYLCASSLRTGSSYNSPLHFGNGTRLTVT.

The chain combines TRBV7-2 with TRBJ2-1, with a tentative D call TRBD2 (5 bases). Per the germline V gene, CDR1 is SGHTA and CDR2 is FQGNSA. CDR3 size: 15 residues. V was trimmed by 5 bases and J by 9 bases, leaving 20 bases between them. CDR3 sequence: CASSARMDLVGEQFF. CDR3 sequence (DNA): TGTGCCAGCAGCGCAAGAATGGACTTAGTGGGTGAGCAGTTCTTC.

The V gene is TRBV30, the J gene TRBJ2-3; 7 nucleotides align to TRBD2. CDR1 is GTSNPN, CDR2 SVGIG, per germline (reference sequence). With 1 base clipped from V and 0 bases from J, the junction kept 10 bases outside the gene matches. The CDR3 is made up of 17 amino acids. The CDR3 is CAWSGFHGGRSTDTQYF. The CDR3 region has the DNA TGTGCCTGGAGTGGCTTCCACGGGGGGAGGAGCACAGATACGCAGTATTTT.

This clone was observed a single time. DNA of the CDR3: TGTGCCAGCATCCCGGCGGGGCGGGAGGTTACCGGGGAGCTGTTTTTT. Translating it yields CASIPAGREVTGELFF. The V call is TRBV28, the J call TRBJ2-2, with 8 positions matching TRBD2. J gave up 5 bases and V 7 bases, and 12 bases lay outside the gene matches. The length of the CDR3 is 16 residues. The germline gives CDR1 MDHEN, CDR2 SYDVKM. Together with reference TRBV28 and TRBJ2-2, the CDR3 gives the full variable domain: DVKVTQSSRYLVKRTGEKVFLECVQDMDHENMFWYRQDPGLGLRLIYFSYDVKMKEKGDIPEGYSVSREKKERFSLILESASTNQTSMYLCASIPAGREVTGELFFGEGSRLTVL.

Concerning this clone itself: An end of the junction does not agree with germline; a read error may underlie this. This chain links TRBV6-6 with TRBJ2-1, with TRBD1 matching over 9 bases. This CDR3 has 11 amino acids. Per the germline V gene, CDR1 is MNHNY and CDR2 is SVGAGI (reference sequence). CDR3 coding DNA: TGTGCCAGCAGTCCCGGGACAGGGACGCTCTTC. The encoded protein is CASSPGTGTLF.

The gene calls are TRBV6-6 and TRBJ1-5, with TRBD1 identical over 8 bases. Germline CDR1 is MNHNY and CDR2 is SVGAGI (reference sequence). This CDR3 has 15 residues. The V segment lost 6 bases and the J segment 1 base; nucleotides outside the gene matches: 5. As DNA, the CDR3 is TGTGCCAGCAGCTTCCAGGGGGCCAGCAATCAGCCCCAGCATTTT. It yields the protein CASSFQGASNQPQHF.

This chain links TRBV6-1 with TRBJ1-1; D uncertain. V was clipped by 6 bases and J by 1 base, with 12 bases between them. The CDR3 consists of 14 residues. Germline CDR1 is MNHNS and CDR2 is SASEGT. This CDR3 is CASSLLSTNTEAFF. CDR3 DNA: TGTGCCAGCAGCCTACTTAGCACGAACACTGAAGCTTTCTTT.

The J gene is TRBJ2-7, the V gene TRBV19, with 9 nucleotides matching TRBD2. CDR3 length: 13 residues. The V and J ends lost 6 bases and 1 base, in that order; junction bases with no gene match: 1. Per the germline V gene, CDR1 is LNHDA and CDR2 is SQIVND (reference sequence). The CDR3 loop reads CASRGLASYEQYF. For the CDR3, the DNA is TGTGCCAGTAGGGGACTAGCTTCCTACGAGCAGTACTTC.

This chain connects TRBV11-2 to TRBJ2-7; 7 bases match TRBD2. CDR1 SGHAT and CDR2 FQNNGV come from the germline V gene. The CDR3 has 15 amino acids. Trimming took 1 base from V and 6 from J; bases not matched to a gene: 9. Written as DNA, the CDR3 is TGTGCCAGCAGCTTAGGTCTAGCGGCCCCAGGCGAGCAGTACTTC. Its translation is CASSLGLAAPGEQYF.

This chain links TRBV19 with TRBJ2-7; 9 bases align to TRBD1. CDR3 length: 14 amino acids. The germline V gene has CDR1 LNHDA and CDR2 SQIVND (reference sequence). Losses at the gene ends were 9 bases for V and 3 bases for J; bases not matched to a gene: 9. CDR3 sequence: CASNPTGQGYEQYF. In DNA, the CDR3 is TGTGCCAGCAACCCTACGGGACAGGGCTACGAGCAGTACTTC.

This chain joins TRBV18 and TRBJ2-3, with 7 bases that match TRBD1. Trimming took 3 bases from V and 4 from J; bases not matched to a gene: 7. This CDR3 is 15 amino acids long. CDR1 is KGHSH, CDR2 LQKENI, per germline. DNA for the CDR3: TGTGCCAGCTCACCCGGAACAGGGGTTTCAGATACGCAGTATTTT. It yields the protein CASSPGTGVSDTQYF.

This clone was seen more than once but under ten times. V usage is TRBV5-5 and J usage is TRBJ1-1; D is undetermined. V lost 5 bases to trimming and J lost 1 base, with 12 bases between them. Germline CDR1 is SGHKS and CDR2 is YYEKEE (reference sequence). The CDR3 spans 14 residues. CDR3 amino acids: CASSTPWENTEAFF. CDR3 nucleotides: TGTGCCAGCAGTACACCTTGGGAGAACACTGAAGCTTTCTTT.

V usage is TRBV19 and J usage is TRBJ1-1; the match to TRBD1 covers 9 bases. The CDR3 contains 14 residues. Germline CDR1 is LNHDA and CDR2 is SQIVND (reference sequence). The V gene end was trimmed by 5 bases and the J gene end by 5 bases; junction bases not matched to a gene: 6. The CDR3 DNA is TGTGCCAGTAGTGACGGACAGGGGCCTACTGAAGCTTTCTTT. Its protein is CASSDGQGPTEAFF.

The rearrangement joins TRBV6-1 to TRBJ1-5; unclear D gene. CDR1 MNHNS and CDR2 SASEGT come from the germline V gene. This CDR3 is 13 amino acids long. Trimming cost V 4 bases and J 2 bases, with 6 bases left between them. CDR3 sequence reads: CASSAEGNQPQHF. The CDR3 DNA reads TGTGCCAGCAGTGCTGAAGGCAATCAGCCCCAGCATTTT.

The table lists this clone with a count of one. The V call is TRBV28, the J call TRBJ2-2; D is unclear. Germline V CDR1 and CDR2: MDHEN, SYDVKM. The CDR3 is 13 amino acids. Trimming took off 7 bases at V and 5 bases at J, with 11 bases between the two ends. CDR3 sequence reads: CASTSSWTGELFF. The CDR3 bases are TGTGCCAGCACTAGTTCGTGGACCGGGGAGCTGTTTTTT.

The chain joins TRBV27 to TRBJ1-5, with D tentatively TRBD1 (5 bases). V lost 6 bases, J lost 3 bases, and 12 bases lay in between. The CDR3 runs 14 residues. The germline V gene has CDR1 MNHEY and CDR2 SMNVEV (reference sequence). For the CDR3, the DNA is TGTGCCAGCAGGGGGACGGGATACAATCAGCCCCAGCATTTT. Amino acid sequence: CASRGTGYNQPQHF.

The V and J genes are TRBV4-1 and TRBJ2-4, with 11 positions matching TRBD2. The junction had 1 base not matched to a gene; V was cut back by 3 bases and J by 6 bases. Germline V gene data show CDR1 as MGHRA and CDR2 as YSYEKL. The CDR3 has 14 residues. The CDR3 DNA reads TGCGCCAGCAGCCAGGGACTAGCGGCAAACATTCAGTACTTC. Amino acid sequence: CASSQGLAANIQYF.

The V gene is TRBV10-2, the J gene TRBJ2-2; TRBD2 aligns across 9 bases. The CDR3 consists of 17 residues. V was pared by 2 bases and J by 7 bases, with 11 bases of the junction left unmatched. Per germline, CDR1 WSHSY and CDR2 SAAADI. CDR3 protein: CASSEVSSGKDGGELFF. The CDR3 bases are TGCGCCAGCAGTGAGGTTTCTAGCGGGAAGGACGGCGGGGAGCTGTTTTTT.

The chain uses TRBV19 and TRBJ2-3; no reliable D call. CDR3 length equals 14 residues. Germline assignment: CDR1 LNHDA and CDR2 SQIVND (reference sequence). V was cut by 5 bases and J by 0 bases, with 9 bases left in between. CDR3 bases: TGTGCCAGTAGTGGCCTATCTAGCACAGATACGCAGTATTTT. This encodes CASSGLSSTDTQYF.

In this sample, this clone turned up once. V is TRBV7-2 and J is TRBJ2-7, with 7 nucleotides matching TRBD1. The V gene's germline CDR1 is SGHTA and CDR2 FQGNSA. Trimming at V came to 3 bases and at J to 6 bases, leaving 8 bases not matched to a gene. This CDR3 is built from 14 residues. Here the CDR3 reads CASSFKTGPVEQYF. CDR3 DNA: TGTGCCAGCAGCTTTAAGACAGGGCCGGTCGAGCAGTACTTC.

V and J are TRBV19 and TRBJ2-7; TRBD2 might be the D (5 bases). Germline V lookup: CDR1 LNHDA, CDR2 SQIVND (reference sequence). CDR3 length equals 16 residues. Trimming took 5 bases from V and 0 from J, leaving 17 bases between them. Here the CDR3 reads CASSRGTGGYSYEQYF. The CDR3 DNA sequence: TGTGCCAGTAGTCGGGGAACCGGCGGATACTCCTACGAGCAGTACTTC.

The J gene is TRBJ1-1, the V gene TRBV6-6, with 7 bases lining up with TRBD1. The CDR3 spans 11 residues. Germline-derived CDR1 and CDR2 are MNHNY and SVGAGI (reference sequence). In DNA, the CDR3 is TGTTACCGACAGGGACACACTGAAGCTTTCTTT. Protein product: CYRQGHTEAFF.

CDR3 loop: CASSHGLAGGDYNEQFF. The CDR3 nucleotides read TGCGCCAGCAGCCACGGACTAGCGGGAGGGGACTACAATGAGCAGTTCTTC. This chain joins TRBV5-1 and TRBJ2-1; 15 nucleotides match TRBD2. CDR1 and CDR2 from the germline V gene are SGHRS and YFSETQ. Trimming removed 4 bases from V and 3 bases from J; junction bases left unmatched: 5. The CDR3 loop spans 17 amino acids.